These T cell receptor beta chains were read from a single sample in a study of OX40 agonist ivuxolimab in advanced cancers. Measured with immunoSEQ multiplex PCR; TCRdb has only the in-frame clones, and not every one. The data show around 64,000 clones, with approximately 90% seen just once and 6.5% to 8.5% held by the top ten. Source: CD4+ or CD8+ T cells sorted from blood, taken in a trial of the OX40 agonist ivuxolimab. These receptors were collected from an adult with an advanced solid tumor such as melanoma, head and neck, liver or kidney cancer. Both conserved end residues are part of each CDR3. The D gene is left open where the match is weak. For some rows the clone size is stated as once, few or many, or as a class when expanded; others skip it.

j_call v_call clone_size d_call cdr3_nt cdr3_aa
TRBJ2-7 TRBV29-1 NA TRBD2 TGCAGCGTTGAAGTACTAGCGGGGGGTACCTACGAGCAGTACTTC CSVEVLAGGTYEQYF
TRBJ2-7 TRBV30 NA NA TGTGCCTGGGACCCGGGGAGGGGGAGCCACGAGCAGTACTTC CAWDPGRGSHEQYF
TRBJ1-5 TRBV5-1 NA TRBD1 TGCGCCAGCAGCTTAGGGGACAGATATAGCAATCAGCCCCAGCATTTT CASSLGDRYSNQPQHF
TRBJ2-7 TRBV27 NA NA TGTGCCAGCAGCACCACTAGTAATCTCTACGAGCAGTACTTC CASSTTSNLYEQYF
TRBJ1-4 TRBV7-2 NA NA TGTGCCAGCAGCATAAACTGGGGTAATGAAAAACTGTTTTTT CASSINWGNEKLFF
TRBJ1-1 TRBV10-2 NA NA TGCGCCAGCAGTGGGTCAGGGTTTACTGAAGCTTTCTTT CASSGSGFTEAFF
TRBJ1-2 TRBV27 NA NA TGTGCCAGCAGCAACCTAACCCCTAGAGATGGCTACACCTTC CASSNLTPRDGYTF
TRBJ1-5 TRBV18 NA NA TGTGCCAGCTCACCCACTTCCTATCAGCCCCAGCATTTT CASSPTSYQPQHF
TRBJ2-3 TRBV9 NA NA TGTGCCAGCAGCGTAGGGGGGTACCCTACAGATACGCAGTATTTT CASSVGGYPTDTQYF
TRBJ2-5 TRBV5-1 NA TRBD2 TGCGCCAGCAGCTTCCCCCAAGCGGGGGGGACTTTCCAAGAGACCCAGTACTTC CASSFPQAGGTFQETQYF
TRBJ2-3 TRBV11-2 once TRBD2 TGTGCCAGCAGCTTAGACCTTAGCGGGGGGGCAACAGATACGCAGTATTTT CASSLDLSGGATDTQYF
TRBJ1-2 TRBV5-1 NA NA TGCGCCAGCAGCTCGCCAGGGCAGAGTGGCTATGGCTACACCTTC CASSSPGQSGYGYTF
TRBJ1-2 TRBV28 NA TRBD1 TGTGCCAGCAGATCCACAGGGGATCCCTATGGCTACACCTTC CASRSTGDPYGYTF
TRBJ1-5 TRBV11-2 NA TRBD1 TGTGCCAGCAGCTTAGCCTCCCGGGACAGGGGGTACAATCAGCCCCAGCATTTT CASSLASRDRGYNQPQHF
TRBJ1-1 TRBV4-1 once NA TGCGCCAGCAGCCCGAGTGGAGGCGAAGCTTTCTTT CASSPSGGEAFF
TRBJ2-7 TRBV29-1 NA TRBD2 TGCAGCGTTGATGGACTAGCGGGGGAGCCCTACGAGCAGTACTTC CSVDGLAGEPYEQYF
TRBJ2-1 TRBV10-2 NA TRBD2 TGCGCCACAACTCACGAGCTAGCGGGGGGCATTGAGCAGTTCTTC CATTHELAGGIEQFF
TRBJ1-1 TRBV27 NA NA TGTGCCAGCCACTCTAGGGGGAACACTGAAGCTTTCTTT CASHSRGNTEAFF
TRBJ1-1 TRBV19 NA TRBD1 TGTGCCAGTAGTTTGGACAGGGGAACCACTGAAGCTTTCTTT CASSLDRGTTEAFF
TRBJ2-7 TRBV19 NA NA TGTGCCAGTAGTGCCCCCGCGTTAACCGCCTCCTACGAGCAGTACTTC CASSAPALTASYEQYF
TRBJ2-3 TRBV7-6 NA TRBD2 TGTGCCAGCAGCCGCCTCTATGTGCCGGGGGGATCCACAGATACGCAGTATTTT CASSRLYVPGGSTDTQYF
TRBJ1-2 TRBV19 NA NA TGTGCCAGCCGGGGGGATTGGAGTGGTAGCTACACCTTC CASRGDWSGSYTF
TRBJ2-2 TRBV6-1 once NA TGTGCCAGCAGTGAAGACGTGGGGGGCGGGAACACCGGGGAGCTGTTTTTT CASSEDVGGGNTGELFF
TRBJ1-4 TRBV6-4 NA TRBD1 TGTGCCAGCAGCGTTGAACAGGGGGCATCCGAAAAACTGTTTTTT CASSVEQGASEKLFF
TRBJ2-3 TRBV15 NA NA TGTGCCACCAGCAGTGGTTTCGGCACAGATACGCAGTATTTT CATSSGFGTDTQYF
TRBJ1-1 TRBV5-4 NA NA TGTGCCAGCAGCTTGGAGGGGTTCGGCACTGAAGCTTTCTTT CASSLEGFGTEAFF
TRBJ2-1 TRBV18 NA NA TGTGCCAGCTCACCAAGTAGAGCAACCTACAATGAGCAGTTCTTC CASSPSRATYNEQFF